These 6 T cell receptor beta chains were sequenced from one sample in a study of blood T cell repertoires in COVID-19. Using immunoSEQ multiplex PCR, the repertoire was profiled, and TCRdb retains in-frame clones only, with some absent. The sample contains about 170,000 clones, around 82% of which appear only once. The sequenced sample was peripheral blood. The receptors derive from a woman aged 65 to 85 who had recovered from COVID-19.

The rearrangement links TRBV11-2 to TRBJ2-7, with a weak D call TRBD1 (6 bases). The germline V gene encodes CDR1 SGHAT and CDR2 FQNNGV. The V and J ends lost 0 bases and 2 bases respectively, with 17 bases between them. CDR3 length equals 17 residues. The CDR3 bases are TGTGCCAGCAGCTTAGATCTTGACAGGAGGCCACCCTACGAGCAGTACTTC. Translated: CASSLDLDRRPPYEQYF.

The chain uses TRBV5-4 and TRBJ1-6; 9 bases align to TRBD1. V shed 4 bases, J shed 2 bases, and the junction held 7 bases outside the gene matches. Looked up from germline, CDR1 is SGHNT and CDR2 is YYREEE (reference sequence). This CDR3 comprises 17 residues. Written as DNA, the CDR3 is TGTGCCAGCAGCGGAAGACAGGGGGGCGCCTATAATTCACCCCTCCACTTT. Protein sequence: CASSGRQGGAYNSPLHF.

The CDR3 nucleotides read TGCGCCAGCAGCTCCCCCGGGGGACAGGGGCTCGAGACCCAGTACTTC. Its translation is CASSSPGGQGLETQYF. This chain joins TRBV5-1 and TRBJ2-5, with 10 bases lining up with TRBD1. This CDR3 is 16 amino acids long. CDR1 and CDR2 from the germline V gene are SGHRS and YFSETQ. V lost 3 bases to trimming and J lost 5 bases; unmatched junction nucleotides: 10.

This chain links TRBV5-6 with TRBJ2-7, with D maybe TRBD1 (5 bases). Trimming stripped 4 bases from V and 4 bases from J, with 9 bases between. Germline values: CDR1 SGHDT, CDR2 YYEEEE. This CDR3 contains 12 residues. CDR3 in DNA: TGTGCCAGCAGCACGGACACTTACGAGCAGTACTTC. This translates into CASSTDTYEQYF.

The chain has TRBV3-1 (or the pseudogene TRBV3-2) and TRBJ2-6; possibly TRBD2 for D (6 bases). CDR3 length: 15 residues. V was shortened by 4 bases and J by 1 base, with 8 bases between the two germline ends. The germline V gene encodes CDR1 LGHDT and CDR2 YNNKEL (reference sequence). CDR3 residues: CASSPGGSGANVLTF. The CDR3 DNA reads TGTGCCAGCAGCCCTGGGGGGTCTGGGGCCAACGTCCTGACTTTC.

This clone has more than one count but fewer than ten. The CDR3 region has the DNA TGTGCCAGCAGCCCCCTGGGGAGGGTAAAATATTTT. It is translated as CASSPLGRVKYF. The chain is built from TRBV5-6 and TRBJ2-3; 7 bases line up with TRBD2. Germline CDR1 is SGHDT and CDR2 is YYEEEE. V lost 4 bases and J lost 15; bases outside the gene matches: 11. CDR3 length: 12 amino acids.